This entry is about one T cell receptor beta chain. Its target is unknown. The data are from a study of cytomegalovirus exposure and HLA in healthy donors. Per germline, CDR1 SNHLY and CDR2 FYNNEI. CDR3 length equals 15 residues. V was trimmed by 7 bases and J by 3 bases, leaving 18 bases between them. A multiplex PCR was run with 60 Vbeta primers and 13 Jbeta primers. Assay used: immunoSEQ multiplex PCR; TCRdb lists only in-frame clones, some missing. The sample includes 270,000 or so clones, 86% of them seen just once. Whole-study results and caveats: One cluster of highly shared sequence variants probably arose as a sequencing artifact. Researchers reportedly found TCR beta sequences accurately predicted most subjects' HLA-A and HLA-B alleles.

What was sequenced was PBMCs. This chain connects TRBV2 to TRBJ1-1; no clear D. This sequence was found in a man aged 35-49 years in good health and CMV-seropositive. The CDR3 spells CASTGKDGGYTEAFF. CDR3 bases: TGTGCCAGCACAGGAAAGGACGGAGGATACACTGAAGCTTTCTTT.